The rows below give T cell receptor beta chains drawn from one sample of a study of T cell responses to AZD1222 COVID-19 vaccine. TCRdb's table, derived via immunoSEQ multiplex PCR, lists solely in-frame clones and lacks some. The sample has 100,000 or so clones; just over 85% are singletons. The specimen comprised peripheral blood, sampled on day 0 of AZD1222 vaccination. The source is an adult in good health. CDR3s include the opening cysteine and the closing phenylalanine or tryptophan. Fields, in order: D gene, J gene, V gene, clone size, CDR3 DNA, CDR3 protein. The D gene is left open where the match is weak. Clone size is shown for a subset of rows, as once, few, many or a class of expanded clone.

d_call: TRBD1; j_call: TRBJ2-3; v_call: TRBV6-5; clone_size: .; cdr3_nt: TGTGCCAGCAGTTACGCCGACAGGGGTTACACAGATACGCAGTATTTT; cdr3_aa: CASSYADRGYTDTQYF
d_call: .; j_call: TRBJ2-5; v_call: TRBV9; clone_size: .; cdr3_nt: TGTGCCAGCAGTCGAGGGGGACATTACCAAGAGACCCAGTACTTC; cdr3_aa: CASSRGGHYQETQYF
d_call: .; j_call: TRBJ2-1; v_call: TRBV4-3; clone_size: .; cdr3_nt: TGCGCCAGCAGCCAAGGTAGGGTTGGGGGCTCCTACAATGAGCAGTTCTTC; cdr3_aa: CASSQGRVGGSYNEQFF
d_call: .; j_call: TRBJ2-1; v_call: TRBV19; clone_size: .; cdr3_nt: TGTGCCAGTGTAGCAGGCTACTCCTACAATGAGCAGTTCTTC; cdr3_aa: CASVAGYSYNEQFF
d_call: .; j_call: TRBJ1-1; v_call: TRBV7-8; clone_size: .; cdr3_nt: TGTGCCAGCAGCTTATTGACAGCGGGCAGCACTGAAGCTTTCTTT; cdr3_aa: CASSLLTAGSTEAFF
d_call: .; j_call: TRBJ2-3; v_call: TRBV5-8; clone_size: .; cdr3_nt: TGTGCCAGCAGACGGACAGGCACAGATACGCAGTATTTT; cdr3_aa: CASRRTGTDTQYF
d_call: .; j_call: TRBJ2-1; v_call: TRBV4-3; clone_size: .; cdr3_nt: TGCGCCAGCAGCCAAGTCCGATACCTAACGGCCATCTCCTACAATGAGCAGTTCTTC; cdr3_aa: CASSQVRYLTAISYNEQFF
d_call: TRBD1; j_call: TRBJ2-7; v_call: TRBV15; clone_size: .; cdr3_nt: TGTGCCACCAGCATCCGGGACAGCCCCTACGAGCAGTACTTC; cdr3_aa: CATSIRDSPYEQYF
d_call: TRBD2; j_call: TRBJ2-7; v_call: TRBV10-3; clone_size: .; cdr3_nt: TGTGCCATCAGTGAACCCAGCGGGAGGGGACACGAGCAGTACTTC; cdr3_aa: CAISEPSGRGHEQYF
d_call: .; j_call: TRBJ1-5; v_call: TRBV28; clone_size: once; cdr3_nt: TGTGCCAGCAGTTCGCCAGGGGATCAGCCCCAGCATTTT; cdr3_aa: CASSSPGDQPQHF
d_call: TRBD1; j_call: TRBJ1-5; v_call: TRBV19; clone_size: .; cdr3_nt: TGTGCCAGTAGTATTGGGACAGGGGTGGGGGAGCCCCAGCATTTT; cdr3_aa: CASSIGTGVGEPQHF
d_call: TRBD2; j_call: TRBJ2-7; v_call: TRBV19; clone_size: few; cdr3_nt: TGTGCCAGTAAGGTCACTAGCGGGACGTACGAGCAGTACTTC; cdr3_aa: CASKVTSGTYEQYF
d_call: .; j_call: TRBJ2-7; v_call: TRBV29-1; clone_size: .; cdr3_nt: TGCAGCGTTATGGAAAACTCCTACGAGCAGTACTTC; cdr3_aa: CSVMENSYEQYF
d_call: .; j_call: TRBJ1-1; v_call: TRBV7-2; clone_size: .; cdr3_nt: TGTGCCAGCAGCTTAGACCGGTGGGGGGATGAAGCTTTCTTT; cdr3_aa: CASSLDRWGDEAFF
d_call: .; j_call: TRBJ2-6; v_call: TRBV28; clone_size: .; cdr3_nt: TGTGCCAGCAGCCGTCGTCTCTCTGGGGCCAACGTCCTGACTTTC; cdr3_aa: CASSRRLSGANVLTF
d_call: .; j_call: TRBJ2-1; v_call: TRBV6-4; clone_size: .; cdr3_nt: TGTGCCAGCAGTATCGCCAGCTCCTACAATGAGCAGTTCTTC; cdr3_aa: CASSIASSYNEQFF
d_call: .; j_call: TRBJ1-2; v_call: TRBV7-2; clone_size: .; cdr3_nt: TGTGCCAGCAGCTTACCTGTCAAATCGGGCGGCTACACCTTC; cdr3_aa: CASSLPVKSGGYTF
d_call: .; j_call: TRBJ2-7; v_call: TRBV5-1; clone_size: .; cdr3_nt: TGCGCCAGCAGCTTAAACAATTACGAGCAGTACTTC; cdr3_aa: CASSLNNYEQYF
d_call: .; j_call: TRBJ1-5; v_call: TRBV28; clone_size: .; cdr3_nt: TGTGCCAGCAGTTTACCGGTCCGAAGGCAGAATCTTAGCAATCAGCCCCAGCATTTT; cdr3_aa: CASSLPVRRQNLSNQPQHF
d_call: .; j_call: TRBJ1-5; v_call: TRBV19; clone_size: .; cdr3_nt: TGTGCCAGTAGTATAGCGGGGGAGCGGAGCAATCAGCCCCAGCATTTT; cdr3_aa: CASSIAGERSNQPQHF
d_call: .; j_call: TRBJ2-7; v_call: TRBV20-1; clone_size: .; cdr3_nt: TGCAGTGCTAGTCTGGGTTCCTACGAGCAGTACTTC; cdr3_aa: CSASLGSYEQYF
d_call: .; j_call: TRBJ1-2; v_call: TRBV19; clone_size: .; cdr3_nt: TGTGCCAGTACCCCCCTTAGGGGGTCTGGCTACACCTTC; cdr3_aa: CASTPLRGSGYTF
d_call: .; j_call: TRBJ1-2; v_call: TRBV6-1; clone_size: once; cdr3_nt: TGTGCCAGCAGTGACCGATCAGGTTTCTACGGCTACACCTTC; cdr3_aa: CASSDRSGFYGYTF
d_call: TRBD1; j_call: TRBJ1-1; v_call: TRBV7-2; clone_size: .; cdr3_nt: TGTGCCAGCAGGGTACAGGGGGCGAACACTGAAGCTTTCTTT; cdr3_aa: CASRVQGANTEAFF
d_call: TRBD2; j_call: TRBJ2-3; v_call: TRBV7-2; clone_size: once; cdr3_nt: TGTGCCAGCAGCTGGGGCGGGAGGGAGGATACGCAGTATTTT; cdr3_aa: CASSWGGREDTQYF
d_call: .; j_call: TRBJ1-2; v_call: TRBV28; clone_size: .; cdr3_nt: TGTGCCAGCAGTTTGGTCAGATATGGCTACACCTTC; cdr3_aa: CASSLVRYGYTF
d_call: TRBD1; j_call: TRBJ2-7; v_call: TRBV15; clone_size: .; cdr3_nt: TGTGCCACCAGCCCCCAAACGGGGACAGAGCATGCCCCCTACGAGCAGTACTTC; cdr3_aa: CATSPQTGTEHAPYEQYF
d_call: .; j_call: TRBJ2-5; v_call: TRBV19; clone_size: .; cdr3_nt: TGTGCCAGTAGTCCTGACAGAGAAGAGACCCAGTACTTC; cdr3_aa: CASSPDREETQYF
d_call: TRBD1; j_call: TRBJ2-5; v_call: TRBV7-2; clone_size: .; cdr3_nt: TGTGCCAGCAGCTTCAACAGGGGCCTGGGAATAGAGACCCAGTACTTC; cdr3_aa: CASSFNRGLGIETQYF
d_call: TRBD1; j_call: TRBJ1-2; v_call: TRBV28; clone_size: .; cdr3_nt: TGTGCCAGCAGTCAGACAGGGGGCGGTCGTGGCTACACCTTC; cdr3_aa: CASSQTGGGRGYTF
d_call: .; j_call: TRBJ1-6; v_call: TRBV14; clone_size: .; cdr3_nt: TGTGCCAGCAGCCAAGGACTCTATAATTCACCCCTCCACTTT; cdr3_aa: CASSQGLYNSPLHF
d_call: TRBD1; j_call: TRBJ1-5; v_call: TRBV5-4; clone_size: .; cdr3_nt: TGTGCCAGCAGCGAAGGACAGGGAGGGGGTCAGCCCCAGCATTTT; cdr3_aa: CASSEGQGGGQPQHF
d_call: .; j_call: TRBJ1-4; v_call: TRBV30; clone_size: .; cdr3_nt: TGTGCCTGGAGCGGTGGTGGGGACTTGGAAAAACTGTTTTTT; cdr3_aa: CAWSGGGDLEKLFF
d_call: .; j_call: TRBJ1-1; v_call: TRBV24-1; clone_size: .; cdr3_nt: TGTGCCACCAGTGATTTAGGGGGAGGGTATGAGAGTGAAGCTTTCTTT; cdr3_aa: CATSDLGGGYESEAFF
d_call: TRBD2; j_call: TRBJ2-1; v_call: TRBV5-1; clone_size: .; cdr3_nt: TGCGCCAGCAGCTCCCCCGGGACTAGCGGGGACAACTACAATGAGCAGTTCTTC; cdr3_aa: CASSSPGTSGDNYNEQFF
d_call: TRBD1; j_call: TRBJ1-1; v_call: TRBV28; clone_size: .; cdr3_nt: TGTGCCAGCAGACTCCCGGGACAGGTACCTGAAGCTTTCTTT; cdr3_aa: CASRLPGQVPEAFF
d_call: .; j_call: TRBJ2-5; v_call: TRBV19; clone_size: .; cdr3_nt: TGTGCCAGTAGTCCCTTCCGGGAAGAGACCCAGTACTTC; cdr3_aa: CASSPFREETQYF
d_call: TRBD1; j_call: TRBJ1-4; v_call: TRBV7-8; clone_size: .; cdr3_nt: TGTGCCAGCAGCTCTTTAATGGGACAGCGGGGAGGAAAACTGTTTTTT; cdr3_aa: CASSSLMGQRGGKLFF
d_call: TRBD1; j_call: TRBJ1-1; v_call: TRBV6-2/TRBV6-3; clone_size: .; cdr3_nt: TGTGCCAGCAGTTACCCTCCAGGGGGACTGAACACTGAAGCTTTCTTT; cdr3_aa: CASSYPPGGLNTEAFF
d_call: .; j_call: TRBJ2-2; v_call: TRBV29-1; clone_size: .; cdr3_nt: TGCAGCGTCATGGACACCGGGGAGCTGTTTTTT; cdr3_aa: CSVMDTGELFF
d_call: TRBD2; j_call: TRBJ2-1; v_call: TRBV30; clone_size: .; cdr3_nt: TGTGCCTTAGCGGGAGGGACCTACAATGAGCAGTTCTTC; cdr3_aa: CALAGGTYNEQFF